This T cell receptor (beta chain) came from a study of blood T cell repertoires in COVID-19. Looking at the study overall: PBMCs, B-cell-depleted T cells, or T cells were the source of the cDNA or gDNA that made up the material.

CDR1 MDHEN and CDR2 SYDVKM come from the germline V gene. This CDR3 has 14 amino acids. V lost 5 bases and J lost 6; bases outside the gene matches: 9. Authors' methods: The assay estimated nucleated cells by amplifying reference gene primers. Measured with immunoSEQ multiplex PCR; TCRdb has only the in-frame clones, and not every one. That table gives V, J and clone size, and the DNA gave D and trimming. Of 100,000 or so clones in the sample, roughly 79% are singletons; the top ten hold about 9.4%. The table lists this clone with a few counts. The chain recombines TRBV28 with TRBJ1-1; 7 bases are shared with TRBD1. The TCR originated in a human donor in a cohort sampled during active COVID-19. The specimen was peripheral blood. The CDR3 sequence: CASSPTDRAPEAFF. The CDR3 nucleotides read TGTGCCAGCAGTCCCACAGACAGGGCACCTGAAGCTTTCTTT.